These 10 T cell receptor beta chains were all obtained from the same sample, sequenced in a study of blood T cell repertoires in COVID-19. The data were produced by immunoSEQ multiplex PCR, yet TCRdb's version contains in-frame clones alone and is incomplete. Among about 130,000 clones, about four fifths were seen once, and the ten largest hold about 10%. The specimen was peripheral blood. The receptors come from a man between 60 and 70 years old with acute or convalescent COVID-19.

CDR3 DNA: TGTGCCAGCAGCCTGGGACAGCTCTATGGCTACACCTTC. Its translation: CASSLGQLYGYTF. This sequence joins TRBV28 and TRBJ1-2, with TRBD1 identical over 7 bases. CDR1 and CDR2 (germline): MDHEN, SYDVKM. The CDR3 is 13 amino acids. V shed 6 bases, J shed 4 bases, and the junction held 5 bases outside the gene matches.

This clone occurred many times. The V call is TRBV27, the J call TRBJ2-5, with D unresolved. The germline V gene encodes CDR1 MNHEY and CDR2 SMNVEV (reference sequence). V lost 0 bases and J 0 bases, leaving 8 bases between the germline ends. CDR3 length: 15 amino acids. DNA for the CDR3: TGTGCCAGCAGTTTATCGATAGAGGACCAAGAGACCCAGTACTTC. It specifies CASSLSIEDQETQYF.

This chain's CDR3 is CASSLGTSGRAYNEQFF. DNA for the CDR3: TGCGCCAGCAGCTTGGGGACTAGCGGGAGGGCCTACAATGAGCAGTTCTTC. The chain carries TRBV5-1 and TRBJ2-1, with 15 bases lining up with TRBD2. V lost 0 bases, J lost 2 bases, and 0 bases stayed unmatched. The CDR3 covers 17 residues. Germline lookup yields CDR1 SGHRS and CDR2 YFSETQ.

The chain uses TRBV5-4 and TRBJ2-7; D is unclear. Germline V gene sequence: CDR1 SGHNT, CDR2 YYREEE (reference sequence). The germline V and J ends were trimmed by 5 bases and 3 bases, with 15 bases remaining between them. The CDR3 is 14 amino acids. The CDR3, as DNA: TGTGCCAGCAGTTCTCCTTATGGCCGCTACGAGCAGTACTTC. Amino acids: CASSSPYGRYEQYF.

The gene calls are TRBV7-3 and TRBJ2-3, with D perhaps matching TRBD2 (5 bases). Trimming pared 4 bases from V and 1 base from J, leaving 12 bases between. CDR1 is SGHTA, CDR2 FQGTGA, per germline. This CDR3 comprises 15 residues. CDR3 region: CASSSSGLGTDTQYF. The CDR3 coding sequence is TGTGCCAGCAGCTCCAGCGGACTTGGCACAGATACGCAGTATTTT. The variable domain in full, with the rest retrieved from reference TRBV7-3 and TRBJ2-3, is GAGVSQTPSNKVTEKGKYVELRCDPISGHTALYWYRQSLGQGPEFLIYFQGTGAADDSGLPNDRFFAVRPEGSVSTLKIQRTERGDSAVYLCASSSSGLGTDTQYFGPGTRLTVL.

The CDR3 bases are TGTGCCAGCAGCCAAGTGTACACAGATACGCAGTATTTT. Its protein product is CASSQVYTDTQYF. V is TRBV3-1 (or the pseudogene TRBV3-2) and J is TRBJ2-3; unclear D gene. CDR3 length: 13 amino acids. CDR1 LGHDT and CDR2 YNNKEL come from the germline V gene (reference sequence). V lost 1 base to trimming and J lost 2 bases, with 4 bases between them.

The V gene is TRBV7-2, the J gene TRBJ1-4; tentatively, D is TRBD1 (5 bases). V was trimmed by 3 bases and J by 0 bases, leaving 5 bases between them. CDR3 length equals 14 residues. CDR1 is SGHTA and CDR2 is FQGNSA in the germline V gene. The CDR3 sequence: CASSFRATNEKLFF. The CDR3 DNA sequence: TGTGCCAGCAGCTTCAGGGCAACTAATGAAAAACTGTTTTTT.

The chain combines TRBV13 with TRBJ2-3; D not resolved. Trimming stripped 6 bases from V and 2 bases from J, with 18 bases between. This CDR3 is 16 amino acids long. Germline-derived CDR1 and CDR2 are PRHDT and FYEKMQ (reference sequence). CDR3 DNA sequence: TGTGCCAGCAGGCCTCCCCCGGTTAAACCCACAGATACGCAGTATTTT. Residues: CASRPPPVKPTDTQYF.

In this sample, this clone turned up once. The chain employs TRBV28 and TRBJ1-1; D might be TRBD1 (6 bases). The CDR3 loop spans 14 amino acids. CDR1 is MDHEN and CDR2 is SYDVKM in the germline V gene. The germline V and J ends were trimmed by 5 bases and 1 base, with 11 bases remaining between them. The CDR3: CASSPGTKNTEAFF. The CDR3 coding sequence is TGTGCCAGCAGTCCCGGGACAAAGAACACTGAAGCTTTCTTT.

The chain combines TRBV5-1 with TRBJ1-1; unclear D gene. V lost 0 bases and J 4 bases, leaving 10 bases between the germline ends. The length of the CDR3 is 14 residues. CDR1 is SGHRS and CDR2 is YFSETQ in the germline V gene. The CDR3: CASSLGRGSTEAFF. The CDR3 nucleotides read TGCGCCAGCAGCTTGGGTCGGGGTTCCACTGAAGCTTTCTTT.